The next 13 T cell receptor beta chains were all read from a single sample in a study of blood T cell repertoires in COVID-19. This table comes from immunoSEQ multiplex PCR, and its TCRdb copy is limited to in-frame clones, with some not included. Of 350,000 to 400,000 clones in the sample, around 90% are singletons; the top ten hold more than 0.95%. The specimen sequenced was PBMCs or T cells enriched from blood (not recorded which). The origin of the receptors is a woman aged 18 to 35 who had recovered from COVID-19.

The rearrangement links TRBV7-3 to TRBJ2-1; 9 bases fit TRBD2. The V segment lost 4 bases and the J segment 4 bases; nucleotides outside the gene matches: 14. CDR1 and CDR2 from the germline V gene are SGHTA and FQGTGA. This CDR3 region has 18 residues. For the CDR3, the DNA is TGTGCCAGCAGCTCCACCGGCCGCGGAGCGGGGGGTTACAATGAGCAGTTCTTC. Its protein is CASSSTGRGAGGYNEQFF.

The genes are TRBV6-2 or TRBV6-3 and TRBJ1-2, with 11 bases matching TRBD1. The CDR3 runs to 15 residues. Per the germline V gene, CDR1 is MNHEY and CDR2 is SVGEGT. Trimming at V came to 4 bases and at J to 5 bases, leaving 6 bases not matched to a gene. CDR3 nucleotides: TGTGCCAGCAGTTCCCCGGACAGGGGGCAATATGGCTACACCTTC. Protein sequence: CASSSPDRGQYGYTF.

The rearrangement joins TRBV29-1 to TRBJ1-2, with 11 bases fitting TRBD1. The trim removed 4 bases at V and 6 bases at J, leaving 7 bases unmatched. CDR1 is SQVTM, CDR2 ANQGSEA, per germline. The CDR3 contains 14 residues. CDR3: CSVGTRTGGNGYTF. As DNA, the CDR3 is TGCAGCGTTGGGACACGGACAGGGGGCAATGGCTACACCTTC.

V gene TRBV4-3 combines with J gene TRBJ2-4, with D possibly being TRBD2 (5 bases). V was shortened by 0 bases and J by 6 bases, with 15 bases between the two germline ends. This CDR3 contains 16 residues. In germline, CDR1 is LGHNA, CDR2 YSLEER. The DNA for the CDR3 is TGCGCCAGCAGCCAAGAGGCGACGGCGGGCGTAAACATTCAGTACTTC. Translated: CASSQEATAGVNIQYF.

This clone was observed a single time. The chain combines TRBV15 with TRBJ2-1; 9 nucleotides match TRBD2. V lost 1 base, J lost 2 bases, and 12 bases stayed unmatched. The germline gives CDR1 LNHNV, CDR2 YYDKDF (reference sequence). The CDR3 runs 19 residues. This chain's CDR3 is CATSRGIAGAVNTYNEQFF. The CDR3 DNA is TGTGCCACCAGCAGAGGGATAGCGGGGGCCGTTAACACCTACAATGAGCAGTTCTTC.

J is TRBJ2-1 and V is TRBV6-5, with TRBD2 matching over 13 bases. The CDR3 length is 14 residues. CDR1 is MNHEY and CDR2 is SVGAGI in the germline V gene. Trimming cost V 5 bases and J 10 bases; bases outside gene matches: 5. The CDR3 region has the DNA TGTGCCAGCAGTCGGGGACTAGCGGGGTACGAGCAGTTCTTC. Amino acid sequence: CASSRGLAGYEQFF.

V usage is TRBV7-9 and J usage is TRBJ1-2; D gene unclear. The CDR3 covers 15 residues. The ends were cut back, 0 bases at V and 5 bases at J, with 13 bases in the middle. Germline assignment: CDR1 SEHNR and CDR2 FQNEAQ (reference sequence). CDR3 sequence (DNA): TGTGCCAGCAGCTTAGCGCGAGCGGTGAATTATGGCTACACCTTC. This translates into CASSLARAVNYGYTF.

V and J are TRBV18 and TRBJ1-3; no definite D call. V was cut by 2 bases and J by 0 bases, with 8 bases left in between. The CDR3 is 15 amino acids. CDR1 KGHSH and CDR2 LQKENI come from the germline V gene. CDR3 bases: TGTGCCAGCTCACCAAGGAGGAACTCTGGAAACACCATATATTTT. Residues: CASSPRRNSGNTIYF.

The rearrangement joins TRBV6-5 to TRBJ1-6; TRBD1 matches 10 bases. Germline CDR1 is MNHEY and CDR2 is SVGAGI. The CDR3 contains 14 residues. The V and J ends lost 6 bases and 9 bases, in that order; junction bases with no gene match: 5. The DNA for the CDR3 is TGTGCCAGCAGACCGACAGGGGGCGCTTCACCCCTCCACTTT. Protein: CASRPTGGASPLHF.

This clone was seen only a few times. Here the CDR3 reads CAWMPRSVGNQPQHF. In DNA form, the CDR3 reads TGTGCCTGGATGCCACGATCGGTAGGCAATCAGCCCCAGCATTTT. This chain uses TRBV30 with TRBJ1-5; the D is unclear. Germline loops: CDR1 GTSNPN, CDR2 SVGIG (reference sequence). Trimming cost V 4 bases and J 2 bases, with 15 bases left between them. The CDR3 contains 15 residues.

The CDR3 protein is CASSLERQGLNQPQHF. The CDR3, as DNA: TGTGCCAGCAGCTTAGAAAGACAGGGCCTCAATCAGCCCCAGCATTTT. The genes are TRBV7-2 and TRBJ1-5; the match to TRBD1 covers 7 bases. Losses at the gene ends were 1 base for V and 3 bases for J; bases not matched to a gene: 6. Germline loops: CDR1 SGHTA, CDR2 FQGNSA. CDR3 length: 16 residues.

This clone was observed a few times. The genes are TRBV27 and TRBJ1-2; the D gene is possibly TRBD1 (6 bases). The germline gives CDR1 MNHEY, CDR2 SMNVEV (reference sequence). The CDR3 extends over 14 amino acids. Trimming left V 8 bases short and J 8 bases short, with 21 bases between. The CDR3 region has the DNA TGTGCCAGCGGACGTCCTACAGGGTGGTACGGCTACACCTTC. This gives the protein CASGRPTGWYGYTF.

This sequence joins TRBV5-1 and TRBJ2-5, with 13 bases lining up with TRBD2. The germline gives CDR1 SGHRS, CDR2 YFSETQ. The CDR3 loop spans 15 amino acids. V trimming: 4 bases; J trimming: 4 bases; junction bases outside the gene matches: 4. CDR3 region: CASSAGLAGRETQYF. Here the CDR3 DNA reads TGCGCCAGCAGCGCGGGACTAGCGGGGAGAGAGACCCAGTACTTC.